Below, 9 T cell receptor beta chains from the same sample are listed, as sequenced in a study of blood T cell repertoires in COVID-19. Here immunoSEQ multiplex PCR was the method, and the copy in TCRdb shows in-frame clones only, minus some. The sample lists over 200,000 clones; 90% were seen once. Sequencing used PBMCs or T cells enriched from blood (not recorded which). These receptors originate from a man aged 30 to 39 who had been exposed to COVID-19.

CDR3 region: CASRMRGTTGELFF. The CDR3 DNA is TGTGCCAGCAGGATGAGGGGGACCACCGGGGAGCTGTTTTTT. This chain uses TRBV5-4 with TRBJ2-2; D possibly corresponds to TRBD1 (6 bases). The CDR3 has 14 amino acids. Trimming took off 5 bases at V and 4 bases at J, with 12 bases between the two ends. Germline V gene lookup returns CDR1 SGHNT and CDR2 YYREEE (reference sequence).

The chain carries TRBV5-5 and TRBJ1-1; 8 bases agree with TRBD1. Unmatched junction bases numbered 4, after V lost 3 bases and J lost 3 bases. CDR1 SGHKS and CDR2 YYEKEE come from the germline V gene (reference sequence). The CDR3 is made up of 14 amino acids. DNA for the CDR3: TGTGCCAGCAGCTCCGACAGGGGAGACACTGAAGCTTTCTTT. This sequence encodes CASSSDRGDTEAFF.

V gene TRBV7-2 combines with J gene TRBJ1-2; 8 bases match TRBD1. V lost 5 bases to trimming and J lost 4 bases; unmatched junction nucleotides: 6. The CDR3 is 14 amino acids. Germline values: CDR1 SGHTA, CDR2 FQGNSA. CDR3 sequence reads: CASSEGTGPYGYTF. CDR3 sequence (DNA): TGTGCCAGCAGCGAAGGGACAGGCCCCTATGGCTACACCTTC.

The chain couples TRBV3-1 (or the pseudogene TRBV3-2) to TRBJ1-5; TRBD1 matches at 9 bases. The J segment lost 6 bases and the V segment lost 4 bases, leaving 7 bases of the junction unmatched. Germline loops: CDR1 LGHDT, CDR2 YNNKEL (reference sequence). The CDR3 sequence is 15 residues long. CDR3 sequence: CASSRGTGNVQPQHF. The DNA of the CDR3 is TGTGCCAGCAGCCGCGGGACAGGGAACGTTCAGCCCCAGCATTTT.

The DNA of the CDR3 is TGTGCCAGCAGCTTGGGGGGTCCAGGGGGCTTAGGACAGCCCCAGCATTTT. The encoded protein is CASSLGGPGGLGQPQHF. V gene TRBV5-4 combines with J gene TRBJ1-5, with 8 nucleotides matching TRBD1. Germline-derived CDR1 and CDR2 are SGHNT and YYREEE (reference sequence). V shed 0 bases, J shed 7 bases, and the junction held 12 bases outside the gene matches. The CDR3 consists of 17 residues.

The rearrangement links TRBV24-1 to TRBJ2-5; TRBD1 matches at 7 bases. V was clipped by 9 bases and J by 4 bases; unmatched bases: 19. CDR1 is KGHDR, CDR2 SFDVKD, per germline. The CDR3 covers 17 residues. CDR3 nucleotide sequence: TGTGCCACCGGGTCGGACAGGCCGTATCCCTTGGGAGAGACCCAGTACTTC. It codes for CATGSDRPYPLGETQYF.

This chain joins TRBV5-1 and TRBJ1-1; D unresolved. This CDR3 contains 14 residues. Looked up from germline, CDR1 is SGHRS and CDR2 is YFSETQ. Trimming took off 3 bases at V and 3 bases at J, with 12 bases between the two ends. CDR3 loop: CASSWTGSHTEAFF. The CDR3 nucleotides are TGCGCCAGCAGCTGGACCGGGAGTCACACTGAAGCTTTCTTT.

This chain joins TRBV7-3 and TRBJ2-5; D unresolved. The CDR3 has 13 amino acids. The germline V and J ends were trimmed by 2 bases and 0 bases, with 4 bases remaining between them. Germline loops: CDR1 SGHTA, CDR2 FQGTGA. Here the CDR3 DNA reads TGTGCCAGCAGCTTACAGTACCAAGAGACCCAGTACTTC. Translated: CASSLQYQETQYF.

The rearrangement joins TRBV6-1 to TRBJ1-6; D call uncertain. Trimming removed 2 bases from V and 7 bases from J, with 12 bases in between. The CDR3 extends over 15 amino acids. Per germline, CDR1 MNHNS and CDR2 SASEGT. The CDR3: CASSEWGDSNSPLHF. CDR3 sequence (DNA): TGTGCCAGCAGTGAATGGGGAGACTCCAATTCACCCCTCCACTTT.